What follows is one T cell receptor beta chain and its context. CDR3 length equals 16 residues. Germline V gene lookup returns CDR1 SGHRS and CDR2 YFSETQ. With 6 bases clipped from V and 4 bases from J, the junction kept 7 bases outside the gene matches. The entry originates in a study of control samples from healthy donors and cancer patients. Produced via immunoSEQ multiplex PCR; TCRdb's table is partial and in-frame only. Altogether approximately 170,000 clones are present, around 94% being singletons, with the ten largest covering over 1.1%. The sequencing input was blood. This TCR was sampled from a man aged 25-40 years in good health. The chain uses TRBV5-1 and TRBJ2-2, with TRBD2 matching 12 bases. Written as DNA, the CDR3 is TGCGCCAGCACACTACCGGGACTAGCGGGCACCGGGGAGCTGTTTTTT. This codes for CASTLPGLAGTGELFF. The variable domain in full, completed from reference TRBV5-1 and TRBJ2-2, reads KAGVTQTPRYLIKTRGQQVTLSCSPISGHRSVSWYQQTPGQGLQFLFEYFSETQRNKGNFPGRFSGRQFSNSRSEMNVSTLELGDSALYLCASTLPGLAGTGELFFGEGSRLTVL.